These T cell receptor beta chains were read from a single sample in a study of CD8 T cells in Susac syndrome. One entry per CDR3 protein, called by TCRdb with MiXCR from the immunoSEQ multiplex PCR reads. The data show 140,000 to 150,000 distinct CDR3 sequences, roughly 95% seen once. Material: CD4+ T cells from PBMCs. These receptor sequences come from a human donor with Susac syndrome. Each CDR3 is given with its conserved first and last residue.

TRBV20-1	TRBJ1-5	CSASIGYSNQPQHF
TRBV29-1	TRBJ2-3	CSVTRGVRTDTQYF
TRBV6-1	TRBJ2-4	CASRLQEHSGRYF
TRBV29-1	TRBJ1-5	CSVEFVRVGNQPQHF
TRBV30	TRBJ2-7	CAWSPHEQYF
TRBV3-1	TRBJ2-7	CASSQERLRGYEQYF
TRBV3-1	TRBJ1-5	CASSPDLHSNQPQHF
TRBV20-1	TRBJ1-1	CSASRTTEAFF
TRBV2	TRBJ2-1	CASSETRTYNEQFF
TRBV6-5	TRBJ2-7	CASSRTGTPIEQYF
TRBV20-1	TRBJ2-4	CSVLDAPSMNIQYF
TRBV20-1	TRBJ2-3	CSARPTSGGVAQYF
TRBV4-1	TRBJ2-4	CASSPTGVAKNIQYF
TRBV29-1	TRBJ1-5	CSVEVNSNQPQHF
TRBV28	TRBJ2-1	CASRGGGGGSYNEQFF
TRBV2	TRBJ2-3	CASSGTADTQYF
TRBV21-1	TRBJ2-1	CASETTYRDEQFF
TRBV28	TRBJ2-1	CASSFGLAGNEQFF